The 18 T cell receptor beta chains given below trace back to one sample, sequenced in a study of blood T cell repertoires in COVID-19. Assay: immunoSEQ multiplex PCR; the TCRdb copy retains only in-frame clones and omits some. Seen here are tens of thousands of clones, 80% to 90% observed once, and the top ten hold more than 9.5%. Material for sequencing was peripheral blood. These receptors were obtained from a man aged 80 or over with acute or convalescent COVID-19.

The CDR3 here is CASSLGVSEKLFF. As DNA, the CDR3 is TGTGCCAGCAGCTTAGGGGTTTCGGAAAAACTGTTTTTT. The chain recombines TRBV14 with TRBJ1-4; D perhaps matches TRBD1 (5 bases). The V gene's germline CDR1 is SGHDN and CDR2 FVKESK. The CDR3 spans 13 residues. The V end was cut by 5 bases, the J end by 8 bases, with 12 bases between.

The chain has TRBV7-2 and TRBJ2-1; 14 bases fit TRBD2. This CDR3 contains 19 residues. Looked up from germline, CDR1 is SGHTA and CDR2 is FQGNSA. J lost 0 bases, V lost 6 bases, and 10 bases had no gene match. For the CDR3, the DNA is TGTGCCAGCAGTCACAAAGGGACTAGCGGGAGCGTCTCCTACAATGAGCAGTTCTTC. As protein: CASSHKGTSGSVSYNEQFF.

In the case of this clone: Mismatch with germline at one junction end may stem from a read error. The gene calls are TRBV5-5 and TRBJ2-7; 7 nucleotides match TRBD1. Germline values: CDR1 SGHKS, CDR2 YYEKEE (reference sequence). CDR3 length: 13 amino acids. Written as DNA, the CDR3 is TGTACCAGCAGCTTGCAGGGGGCCTACGAGCAGTACTTC. Amino acids: CTSSLQGAYEQYF.

CDR3 sequence reads: CASGEGLASYNEQFF. The DNA for the CDR3 is TGTGCCAGCGGGGAGGGACTAGCGAGTTACAATGAGCAGTTCTTC. The chain is built from TRBV5-8 and TRBJ2-1; TRBD2 matches 10 bases. Unmatched junction bases numbered 8, after V lost 7 bases and J lost 4 bases. CDR1 and CDR2 (germline): SGHTS, YDEGEE. The CDR3 consists of 15 residues.

As DNA, the CDR3 is TGTGCCAGCAGCGGGGACAGGGCTGGCTACACCTTC. Protein product: CASSGDRAGYTF. The gene calls are TRBV9 and TRBJ1-2, with 9 bases aligning to TRBD1. The CDR3 sequence is 12 residues long. The germline V gene encodes CDR1 SGDLS and CDR2 YYNGEE. The trim removed 3 bases at V and 7 bases at J, leaving 1 base unmatched.

The gene calls are TRBV2 and TRBJ1-1; D gene uncertain. V was clipped by 7 bases and J by 1 base, with 10 bases between them. Germline-derived CDR1 and CDR2 are SNHLY and FYNNEI. This CDR3 is 13 amino acids long. The CDR3 DNA reads as TGTGCCAGCAAACGGGAGACGAACACTGAAGCTTTCTTT. Amino acids: CASKRETNTEAFF.

The chain couples TRBV11-2 to TRBJ1-2; 11 bases fit TRBD1. Germline V gives CDR1 SGHAT, CDR2 FQNNGV. After removal of 5 bases from V and 3 bases from J, the junction contained 5 bases not matched to a gene. CDR3 length: 15 residues. CDR3 protein: CASSPGTGGDYGYTF. The CDR3 DNA is TGTGCCAGCAGCCCCGGGACAGGGGGAGACTATGGCTACACCTTC.

This chain uses TRBV25-1 with TRBJ1-4, with D maybe TRBD1 (6 bases). Germline assignment: CDR1 MGHDK and CDR2 SYGVNS. Trimming cost V 7 bases and J 10 bases, with 25 bases left between them. This CDR3 is 16 amino acids long. The CDR3 DNA follows: TGTGCCAGCACCACCCGGGGGGGCGGATCAGTGGGAAAACTGTTTTTT. Translating it yields CASTTRGGGSVGKLFF.

CDR3 sequence reads: CASSIERGQYNEQFF. CDR3 sequence (DNA): TGTGCCAGTAGTATAGAGAGGGGACAGTACAATGAGCAGTTCTTC. This sequence joins TRBV19 and TRBJ2-1, with 7 bases fitting TRBD1. The germline V gene encodes CDR1 LNHDA and CDR2 SQIVND (reference sequence). The V and J ends lost 0 bases and 4 bases, in that order; junction bases with no gene match: 3. The CDR3 extends over 15 amino acids.

The CDR3 region is CASSLGTGTGNTIYF. The DNA of the CDR3 is TGTGCCAGCAGCCTCGGGACTGGGACGGGAAACACCATATATTTT. This sequence joins TRBV7-6 and TRBJ1-3; a weak D match, TRBD1 (5 bases). Trimming left V 5 bases short and J 4 bases short, with 15 bases between. The CDR3 is made up of 15 amino acids. CDR1 and CDR2 (germline): SGHVS, FNYEAQ.

The rearrangement links TRBV7-9 to TRBJ1-3, with 9 bases that match TRBD1. Germline CDR1 reads SEHNR; CDR2 reads FQNEAQ (reference sequence). CDR3 length equals 13 residues. The trim removed 7 bases at V and 6 bases at J, leaving 4 bases unmatched. The CDR3 nucleotides are TGTGCCAGCATGGGACAGGGAGAAAACACCATATATTTT. It specifies CASMGQGENTIYF.

In this sample, this clone turned up once. This chain joins TRBV5-1 and TRBJ1-2, with D possibly being TRBD1 (6 bases). The CDR3 totals 14 residues. CDR1 and CDR2 from the germline V gene are SGHRS and YFSETQ. V was clipped by 3 bases and J by 1 base, with 10 bases between them. The CDR3 region is CASSSGDNNYGYTF. The CDR3 nucleotides are TGCGCCAGCAGCTCAGGGGACAATAACTATGGCTACACCTTC.

The chain's CDR3 is CASSLEAANNEKLFF. The CDR3 DNA follows: TGCGCCAGCAGCTTGGAAGCGGCAAATAATGAAAAACTGTTTTTT. The chain links TRBV5-1 to TRBJ1-4; D remains unclear. CDR1 and CDR2 (germline): SGHRS, YFSETQ. There are 15 residues in the CDR3. The V end was cut by 0 bases, the J end by 4 bases, with 10 bases between.

The chain carries TRBV19 and TRBJ1-1; 8 positions match TRBD1. The germline V gene encodes CDR1 LNHDA and CDR2 SQIVND (reference sequence). The ends lost 3 bases at V and 1 base at J; junction bases unmatched: 1. The CDR3 consists of 14 residues. The DNA of the CDR3 is TGTGCCAGTAGTATGGGGACAGGGAACACTGAAGCTTTCTTT. It specifies CASSMGTGNTEAFF.

V usage is TRBV21-1 and J usage is TRBJ1-3; the table's TRBD1 call for D was not verified on the DNA. TRBV21-1 is marked as a pseudogene. The CDR3 sequence is 16 residues long. CDR3 sequence (DNA): TGTGCCAGCAGTTGGACAGGGGGCTCCTCTGGAAACACCATATATTTT. Amino acid sequence: CASSWTGGSSGNTIYF.

This chain joins TRBV6-1 and TRBJ2-5; 8 positions match TRBD1. V shed 1 base, J shed 5 bases, and the junction held 9 bases outside the gene matches. The CDR3 has 16 amino acids. CDR1 and CDR2 (germline): MNHNS, SASEGT. The CDR3 region is CASSEGGQGARETQYF. In nucleotides, the CDR3 is TGTGCCAGCAGTGAAGGGGGTCAGGGGGCTAGGGAGACCCAGTACTTC.

This clone was recorded once. The chain has TRBV30 and TRBJ2-2, with D possibly matching TRBD2 (5 bases). V lost 0 bases and J lost 7, with 9 bases in between. The CDR3 has 13 residues. Germline CDR1 and CDR2: GTSNPN and SVGIG (reference sequence). CDR3 residues: CAWSVSGFGELFF. CDR3 nucleotides: TGTGCCTGGAGTGTCTCGGGGTTCGGGGAGCTGTTTTTT.

The chain recombines TRBV7-9 with TRBJ2-3; TRBD2 agrees at 10 bases. The V segment lost 6 bases and the J segment 4 bases; nucleotides outside the gene matches: 7. The germline gives CDR1 SEHNR, CDR2 FQNEAQ (reference sequence). CDR3 length equals 15 residues. In nucleotides, the CDR3 is TGTGCCAGCAGGCCAACTAGCGGGGTGGCAGATACGCAGTATTTT. This sequence encodes CASRPTSGVADTQYF.